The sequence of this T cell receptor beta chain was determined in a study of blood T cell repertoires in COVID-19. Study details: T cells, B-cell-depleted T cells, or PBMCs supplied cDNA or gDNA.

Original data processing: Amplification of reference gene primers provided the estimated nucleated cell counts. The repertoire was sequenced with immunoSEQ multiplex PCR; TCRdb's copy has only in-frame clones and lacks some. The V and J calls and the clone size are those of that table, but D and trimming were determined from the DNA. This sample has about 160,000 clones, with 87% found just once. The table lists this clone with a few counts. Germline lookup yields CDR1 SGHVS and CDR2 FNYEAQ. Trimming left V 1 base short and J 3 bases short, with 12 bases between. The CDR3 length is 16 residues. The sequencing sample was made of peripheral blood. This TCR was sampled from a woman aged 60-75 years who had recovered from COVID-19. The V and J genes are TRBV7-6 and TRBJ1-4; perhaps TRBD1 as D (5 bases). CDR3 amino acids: CASSLEVAGSNEKLFF. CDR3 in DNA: TGTGCCAGCAGCTTAGAGGTGGCAGGGTCTAATGAAAAACTGTTTTTT.